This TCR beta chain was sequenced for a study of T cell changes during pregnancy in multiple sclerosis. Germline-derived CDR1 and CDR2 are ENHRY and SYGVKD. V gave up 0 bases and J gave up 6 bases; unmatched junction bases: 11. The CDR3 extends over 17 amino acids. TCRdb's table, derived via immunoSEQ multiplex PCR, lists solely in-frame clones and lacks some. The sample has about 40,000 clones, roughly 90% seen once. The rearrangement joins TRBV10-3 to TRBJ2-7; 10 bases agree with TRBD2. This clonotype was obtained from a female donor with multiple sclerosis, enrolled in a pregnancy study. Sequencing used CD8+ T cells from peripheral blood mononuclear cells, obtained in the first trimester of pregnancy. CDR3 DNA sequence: TGTGCCATCAGTGAGTCGACTCGAGCGGGGGGGCCGAGCGAGCAGTACTTC. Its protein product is CAISESTRAGGPSEQYF.